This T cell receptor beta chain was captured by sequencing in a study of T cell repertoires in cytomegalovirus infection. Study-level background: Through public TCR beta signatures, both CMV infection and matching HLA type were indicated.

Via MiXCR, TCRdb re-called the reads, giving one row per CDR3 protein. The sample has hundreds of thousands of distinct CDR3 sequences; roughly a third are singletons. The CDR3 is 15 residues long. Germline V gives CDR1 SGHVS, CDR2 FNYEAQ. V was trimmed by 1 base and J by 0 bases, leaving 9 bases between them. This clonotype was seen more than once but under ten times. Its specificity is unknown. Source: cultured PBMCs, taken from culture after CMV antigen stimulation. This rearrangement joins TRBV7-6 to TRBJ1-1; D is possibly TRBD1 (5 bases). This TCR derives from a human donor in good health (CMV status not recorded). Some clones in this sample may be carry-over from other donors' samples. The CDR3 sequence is CASSLDEGMNTEAFF. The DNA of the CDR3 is TGTGCCAGCAGCTTAGATGAGGGGATGAACACTGAAGCTTTCTTT. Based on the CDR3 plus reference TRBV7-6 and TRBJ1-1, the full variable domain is GAGVSQSPRYKVTKRGQDVALRCDPISGHVSLYWYRQALGQGPEFLTYFNYEAQQDKSGLPNDRFSAERPEGSISTLTIQRTEQRDSAMYRCASSLDEGMNTEAFFGQGTRLTVV.